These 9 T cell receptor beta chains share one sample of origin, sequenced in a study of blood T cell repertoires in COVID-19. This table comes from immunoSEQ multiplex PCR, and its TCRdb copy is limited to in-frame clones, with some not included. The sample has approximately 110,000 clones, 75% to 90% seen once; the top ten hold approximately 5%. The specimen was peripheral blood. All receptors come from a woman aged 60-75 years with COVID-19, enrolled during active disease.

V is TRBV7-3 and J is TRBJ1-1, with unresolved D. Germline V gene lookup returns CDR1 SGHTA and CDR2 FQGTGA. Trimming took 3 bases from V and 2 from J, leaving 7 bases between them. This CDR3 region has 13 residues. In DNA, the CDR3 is TGTGCCAGCAGCTTGGGCTATAACACTGAAGCTTTCTTT. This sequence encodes CASSLGYNTEAFF.

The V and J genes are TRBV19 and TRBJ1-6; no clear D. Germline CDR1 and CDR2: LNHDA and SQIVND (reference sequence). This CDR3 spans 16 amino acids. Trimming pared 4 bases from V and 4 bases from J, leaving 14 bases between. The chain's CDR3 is CASSNLGGMYNSPLHF. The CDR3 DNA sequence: TGTGCCAGTAGTAATCTTGGAGGGATGTATAATTCACCCCTCCACTTT. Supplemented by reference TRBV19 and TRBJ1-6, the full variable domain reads DGGITQSPKYLFRKEGQNVTLSCEQNLNHDAMYWYRQDPGQGLRLIYYSQIVNDFQKGDIAEGYSVSREKKESFPLTVTSAQKNPTAFYLCASSNLGGMYNSPLHFGNGTRLTVT.

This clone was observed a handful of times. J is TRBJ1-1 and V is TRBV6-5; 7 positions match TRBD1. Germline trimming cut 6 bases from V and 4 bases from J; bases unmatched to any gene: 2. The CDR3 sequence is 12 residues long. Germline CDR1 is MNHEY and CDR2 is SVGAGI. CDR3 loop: CASRGQSTEAFF. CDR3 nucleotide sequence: TGTGCCAGCAGGGGACAGTCCACTGAAGCTTTCTTT.

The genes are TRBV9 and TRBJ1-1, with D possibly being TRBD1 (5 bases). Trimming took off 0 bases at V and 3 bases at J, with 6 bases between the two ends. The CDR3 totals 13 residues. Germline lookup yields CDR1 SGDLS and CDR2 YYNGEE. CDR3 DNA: TGTGCCAGCAGCGTAGGGGGCGACACTGAAGCTTTCTTT. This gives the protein CASSVGGDTEAFF.

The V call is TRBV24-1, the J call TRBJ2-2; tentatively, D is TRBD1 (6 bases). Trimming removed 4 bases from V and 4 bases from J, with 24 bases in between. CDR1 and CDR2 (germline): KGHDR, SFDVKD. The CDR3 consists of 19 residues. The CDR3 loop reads CATSDPKAGDVAGTGELFF. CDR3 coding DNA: TGTGCCACCAGTGACCCTAAGGCAGGGGACGTGGCTGGCACCGGGGAGCTGTTTTTT.

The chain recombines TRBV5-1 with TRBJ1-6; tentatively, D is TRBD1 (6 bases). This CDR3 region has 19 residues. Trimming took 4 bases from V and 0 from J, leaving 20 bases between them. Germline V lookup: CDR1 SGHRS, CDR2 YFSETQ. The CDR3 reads CASSVAGTPSISYNSPLHF. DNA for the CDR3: TGCGCCAGCAGCGTAGCCGGGACACCATCAATCTCCTATAATTCACCCCTCCACTTT.

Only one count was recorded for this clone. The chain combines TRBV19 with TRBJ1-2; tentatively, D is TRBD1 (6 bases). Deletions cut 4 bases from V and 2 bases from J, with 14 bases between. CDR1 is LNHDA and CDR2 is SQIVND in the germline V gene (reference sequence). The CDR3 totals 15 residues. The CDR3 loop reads CASSNQGSSNYGYTF. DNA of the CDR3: TGTGCCAGTAGTAACCAGGGGTCGTCCAACTATGGCTACACCTTC.

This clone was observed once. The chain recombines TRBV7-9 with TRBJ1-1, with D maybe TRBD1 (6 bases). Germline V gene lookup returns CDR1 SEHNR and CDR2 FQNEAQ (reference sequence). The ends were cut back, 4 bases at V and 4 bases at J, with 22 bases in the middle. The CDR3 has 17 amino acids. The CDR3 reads CASSYRTTGRTVTEAFF. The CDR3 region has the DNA TGTGCCAGCAGCTATCGCACTACAGGGAGAACGGTCACTGAAGCTTTCTTT.

For the CDR3, the DNA is TGTGCCAGCAGACGGGGACAGAACACTGAAGCTTTCTTT. This gives the protein CASRRGQNTEAFF. The chain carries TRBV6-5 and TRBJ1-1; tentatively, D is TRBD1 (6 bases). Germline V gives CDR1 MNHEY, CDR2 SVGAGI. Between the trimmed V and J ends, which lost 6 bases and 1 base, there was a span of 9 bases. CDR3 length: 13 residues.